The sequence of this T cell receptor (beta chain) was determined in a study of T cells in Graves' hyperthyroidism and ophthalmopathy. It was RNA transcripts that yielded the amplified TCR beta CDR3 regions. First-round RT-PCR targeting the TCR CDR3 was performed with the HTBI primer set. TCRdb itself ran the multiplex PCR reads through MiXCR, one entry per CDR3 protein. Of fewer than 750,000 distinct CDR3 sequences listed, 46% are singletons. Patients counted as stable if ophthalmopathy did not develop within 18 months. Each patient was aged 18 to 65 and had newly diagnosed hyperthyroidism of under 2 months' duration. Patients were excluded for uncontrolled infection, other autoimmune disease, pregnancy or lactation. General observations from the study: Also found in blood were most expanded thyroid clonotypes above 0.001.

This clonotype was counted ten times or more. Its specificity is not known. Sequencing was done on a sample of peripheral blood or thyroid tissue (not recorded which). This receptor was taken from a woman younger than 30 with Graves' hyperthyroidism.

In DNA, the CDR3 is TGCGCCAGCAGCCAAGGCCCCAGGGAAGAGCAGTACTTC. Its translation: CASSQGPREEQYF. The V call is TRBV4-1, the J call TRBJ2-7; D might be TRBD1 (5 bases). Deletions cut 1 base from V and 7 bases from J, with 11 bases between. The CDR3 extends over 13 amino acids. From germline, CDR1 is MGHRA and CDR2 YSYEKL.